Sequencing of this TCR beta chain was carried out in a study of cytomegalovirus exposure and HLA in healthy donors. PCR was performed using 60 Vbeta and 13 Jbeta primers. Generated by immunoSEQ multiplex PCR, the TCRdb table keeps only in-frame clones and is missing some. The repertoire holds under 200,000 clones, with around 80% as singletons. The germline CDR1 and CDR2 sequences are LNHNV and YYDKDF (reference sequence). This CDR3 is built from 16 residues. The junction had 6 bases not matched to a gene; V was cut back by 3 bases and J by 2 bases. The sequence was obtained from a woman in her forties in good health and CMV-seropositive. V gene TRBV15 combines with J gene TRBJ2-3, with TRBD1 identical over 9 bases. Material: PBMCs. The CDR3 bases are TGTGCCACCAGCAGCGGGACAGGGTCCGCCACAGATACGCAGTATTTT. Translated, it gives CATSSGTGSATDTQYF. Full variable domain (outside the CDR3, taken from reference TRBV15 and TRBJ2-3): DAMVIQNPRYQVTQFGKPVTLSCSQTLNHNVMYWYQQKSSQAPKLLFHYYDKDFNNEADTPDNFQSRRPNTSFCFLDIRSPGLGDTAMYLCATSSGTGSATDTQYFGPGTRLTVL.